The entry below describes one TCR beta chain. The antigen remains undetermined. Looked up from germline, CDR1 is LGHNA and CDR2 is YNFKEQ. This CDR3 region has 15 residues. J was trimmed by 1 base and V by 6 bases; bases with no gene match: 7. The data stem from a study of blood T cells in healthy people across ages. Study-wide background: Template switching recovered approximately one barcoded beta molecule for every two T cells.

Then a second PCR, running roughly 7 to 11 cycles, was carried out with a sample-barcoded 5' primer and a J-beta primer mix. TCRdb fed the 5' RACE reads into MiXCR, producing one record per CDR3 protein. The table lists about 1.4 million distinct CDR3 sequences, 59% of them singletons. Study-level points and caveats: Possibly, changes in expanded clonotypes were confounded because donor CMV status was unknown.

This receptor was identified in a man younger than 35 in good health. The sequencing sample was made of blood. The chain joins TRBV4-2 to TRBJ2-7, with 9 bases matching TRBD1. The CDR3 bases are TGTGCCAGCAGAGTCGGGACAGGGAGTTCCTACGAGCAGTACTTC. It specifies CASRVGTGSSYEQYF.